This T cell receptor beta chain emerged from a study of CD8 T cells in ankylosing spondylitis. Study results and caveats: Disease-linked clones bore a CD8+ phenotype, appearing relatively rarely in peripheral blood. Reportedly, significant enrichment of disease-linked clones occurred in matched ankylosing spondylitis synovial fluid.

The CDR3 extends over 13 amino acids. CDR1 is SGHRS and CDR2 is YFSETQ in the germline V gene. Trimming pared 4 bases from V and 3 bases from J, leaving 11 bases between. TCRdb re-analysed the 5' RACE reads in MiXCR, keeping a single row per CDR3 protein. The sample consists of some 340,000 distinct CDR3 sequences, approximately 15% of them appearing once. Turning to this clonotype: Its target is unknown.

This TCR came from a male donor with ankylosing spondylitis or in good health (not recorded which). V is TRBV5-1 and J is TRBJ2-7, with D maybe TRBD1 (5 bases). Sequencing was done on a sample of blood, either unsorted or a sorted T cell fraction (not recorded which). The CDR3 DNA reads as TGCGCCAGCAGCGCCGGGCAGGGCTACGAGCAGTACTTC. Encoded protein: CASSAGQGYEQYF.